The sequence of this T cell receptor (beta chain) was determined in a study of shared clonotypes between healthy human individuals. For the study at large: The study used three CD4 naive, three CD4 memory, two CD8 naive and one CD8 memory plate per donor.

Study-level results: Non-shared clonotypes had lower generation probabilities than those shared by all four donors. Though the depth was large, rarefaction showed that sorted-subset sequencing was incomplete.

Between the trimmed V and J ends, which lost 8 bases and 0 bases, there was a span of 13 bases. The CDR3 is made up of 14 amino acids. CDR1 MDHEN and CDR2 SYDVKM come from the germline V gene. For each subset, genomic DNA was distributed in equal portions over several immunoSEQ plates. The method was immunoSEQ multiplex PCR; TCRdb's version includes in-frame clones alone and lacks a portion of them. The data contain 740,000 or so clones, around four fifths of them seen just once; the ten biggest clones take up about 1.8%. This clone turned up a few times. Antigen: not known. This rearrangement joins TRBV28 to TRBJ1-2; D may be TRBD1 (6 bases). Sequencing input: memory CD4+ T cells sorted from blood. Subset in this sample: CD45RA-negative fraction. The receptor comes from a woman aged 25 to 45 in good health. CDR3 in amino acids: CASGQPHANYGYTF. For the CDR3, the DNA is TGTGCCAGCGGACAGCCCCACGCTAACTATGGCTACACCTTC.